This TCR beta chain comes out of a study of cytomegalovirus exposure and HLA in healthy donors (dated by TCRdb to about 2017). A note on the overall study: According to an earlier analysis of a few hundred of the donors, some 180 million T cells yielded some 120 million unique TCR beta sequences and 250 to 350 Gb of sequence data. An early release covering 500 to 750 HLA-typed donors comprised about 300 gigabases of sequencing data and 85 million or so unique TCR sequences. The genetic ancestry cluster associated with self-reported Caucasian donors included 70% to 85% of the 398 genotyped donors. The study aimed to test whether cataloging public T cell receptors could reveal signatures of past pathogen exposure. The T cell repertoires of 670 or so subjects were profiled by immunosequencing and related to cytomegalovirus serostatus. Along with the approximately 600-subject first cohort, a separate validation cohort of over 90 different subjects was used. To predict cytomegalovirus infection status, the study combined high-throughput TCR immunosequencing, statistical association of individual TCRs with disease status, and machine learning. To study patterns of TCR occurrence, a later analysis re-analyzed previously published TCR beta repertoires from hundreds of donors and added high-resolution HLA genotyping. The later analysis used no new phenotypic data to find candidate immune exposures, relying instead on TCR beta sequences and their occurrence across donors. In an earlier analysis of about 590 of the donors, high-throughput TCR beta sequencing was used to judge whether each TCR beta V gene segment behaved as functional or pseudogenic. Alongside the repertoire data, information on donor age, sex, ethnicity and CMV serostatus was compiled. A later genetic analysis took genome-wide SNP genotypes for 398 of the 666 donors and used that subset as a discovery cohort. All discovery cohort repertoires had been generated using a single sequencing platform. Class I and class II HLA loci were covered by the typing at four-digit resolution. The number of donors typed differed by locus, with 629-630 for A, B, C, DRB1 and DQB1, 522 for DQA1, 606 for DPA1, and roughly 450 for DPB1. Because of strong linkage in the cohort, a few DR-DQ haplotypes were treated as single units for association and clustering. Across about 380 genotyped donors of the cohort, an average of roughly 200,000 unique TCR beta nucleotide sequences per donor were sequenced, and roughly 20% of those sequences were non-productive. Overall study outcomes, separate from this receptor: A cluster of highly shared sequence variants was judged likely to be a technical artifact of the sequencing pipeline. Some IMGT-functional V segments, including TRBV6-2 and TRBV6-3, could not be distinguished by the 87-base-pair reads and were therefore excluded. According to a later analysis, TCR association rates differed among HLA loci, with DRB1 alleles showing the most associated TCRs and HLA-C alleles showing the fewest. According to the authors, the approach could potentially be generalized to other disease states and immunological phenotypes. The only immune exposure information available for the cohort was CMV serostatus. In this cohort, only TCR beta chains were sequenced, and detectable features were limited by the absence of alpha or paired-chain data. According to a later genetic analysis, donors in an Asian-associated ancestry cluster had fewer N-insertions in productive TCRs than the roughly 670-donor mean. Presence/absence analyses assumed roughly uniform sequencing depth across donors, an assumption that may not hold. A further reported finding was that TCR beta sequences accurately predicted the HLA-A and HLA-B alleles for most subjects in the first cohort. Most TCR sequences were seen in very few donors, while some public TCRs were found in many individuals. A few of the identified cytomegalovirus-associated TCR beta chains were confirmed in vitro to be specific for cytomegalovirus antigens. In a later analysis, around 15,000 TCR beta sequences were associated with specific HLA alleles at a false discovery rate of 0.05. In a later genetic analysis, a missense DCLRE1C variant was associated with V-gene and J-gene trimming of TCR beta chains, and the association was replicated in an independent cohort. In an earlier analysis of about 550 of the donors, most TCR beta V segments were observed in productive rearrangements about 90% or about 30% of the time, broadly matching IMGT annotations. The study gave a list of over 150 TCR beta chains associated with cytomegalovirus. Because counts were too low, seventeen rarely observed V segments, including chromosome 9 orphons, were left out of the earlier analysis of about 620 of the donors. When HLA alleles, especially DR and DQ, strongly co-occurred, attributing TCR associations to individual alleles was difficult. According to a later analysis, parvovirus B19, influenza, CMV and Epstein-Barr virus appeared linked to several top co-occurrence clusters. A later analysis found that most CMV-associated TCR beta chains appeared HLA-restricted, with HLA associations seemingly driven largely by CMV exposure. Cytomegalovirus status was reported to be diagnosed by the classifier with high specificity and sensitivity in both the original and validation cohorts. Correlated functional status among segregating V segments might be attributable to linkage disequilibrium, but an unknown experimental factor could not be ruled out. A later analysis found that HLA-associated TCR beta chains were more clonally expanded and had lower generation probabilities than equally common non-associated chains. Because some donors lacked HLA typing at each locus, the association tests relied only on the typed subset.

From a lookup of the germline V gene, CDR1 and CDR2 are SGHAT and FQNNGV. The junction shows trimming of 2 bases on V and 6 bases on J, plus 16 bases between the germline ends. The CDR3 covers 16 residues, taking in both the cysteine and the phenylalanine. Here the CDR3 DNA is all that survives: 48 bases in frame from base 1. Concerning this clone: Its antigen is not yet known.

The cohort comprised around 700 healthy bone marrow donors. Cohort members were all nominally healthy when sampled, although unrecorded immune exposures were likely present. The donor tested CMV seropositive and was one of the 289 seropositive cohort members. Each donor provided a peripheral blood sample, and peripheral blood mononuclear cells were used for TCR beta sequencing. Genomic DNA extraction from the blood cell samples was performed with the Qiagen DNeasy Blood Extraction Kit. Library creation used the immunoSEQ multiplex PCR assay. The multiplex PCR relied on a mix of 60 forward primers for TCR Vbeta segments and 13 reverse primers for TCR Jbeta segments. The CDR3 region of rearranged TCR beta genes was amplified from genomic DNA by a multiplex PCR assay. The amplified TCR beta libraries were sequenced on the Illumina HiSeq System as 87-base-pair reads. Per the source publication's procedure: Across the roughly 670 repertoires, a later analysis counted 80 million or so unique TCR beta chains, roughly 11 million of which were shared by at least two donors. Raw reads were error-corrected and collapsed into unique sequences by a nearest-neighbor algorithm in which closely related sequences were merged to remove PCR and sequencing errors. Alignment of CDR3 sequences to IMGT reference sequences was used to assign V, D and J gene segments. For a sequence to be retained, a match of at least six nucleotides was required to both a V gene segment and a J gene segment. Rearrangements were called productive when the CDR3 lacked stop codons and stayed in frame with V and J; all others were non-productive. CDR3 was defined by IMGT convention, running from the second conserved V-encoded cysteine to the conserved J-encoded phenylalanine. The earlier analysis of about 560 of the donors excluded any sequence lacking an unambiguous match to a single V gene segment. An earlier analysis of a few hundred of the donors called V segments functional above 56.7% productive rearrangements and segregating when the between-donor standard deviation exceeded 5%. To diagnose cytomegalovirus status from the catalog of TCR beta chain sequences, a statistical classification framework was built. V and J gene assignment, in a later analysis, came from comparing TCR nucleotide sequences with IMGT/GENE-DB human TR gene sequences. The TCRdist pipeline was used in a later analysis to assign CDR3 sequences and most-parsimonious VDJ recombination scenarios. A later analysis defined each TCR beta chain by its CDR3 amino acid sequence plus V-gene family, and excluded reads lacking a unique V-gene family. As a way to deal with suspected cross-contamination and a sequencing artifact, a later analysis dropped 640 or so nucleotide sequences that were highly shared and had low generation probability. In a later analysis, a clonal expansion index was calculated for each public chain from normalized within-repertoire ranks of inferred template counts. In a later analysis, generation probabilities were computed with a VDJ recombination model fitted to out-of-frame rearrangements, and the resulting probabilities were checked against IGoR. A later analysis scored TCR-TCR, TCR-HLA and TCR-CMV co-occurrence with hypergeometric tests, applying a repertoire-size bias correction to TCR pairs. To estimate false discovery rates, a later analysis permuted the HLA or CMV assignments 20 times. A later analysis grouped co-occurring TCRs with DBSCAN, adding TCRdist sequence similarity when clustering within HLA-allele-positive subsets. Repertoires with fewer than 30,000 or more than 120,000 public chains, plus five repertoires with anomalous nucleotide sharing, were excluded from co-occurrence clustering. The source is immuneACCESS, and TCRdb retained only in-frame sequences with V and J called. Part of the clones is not carried over; for the studies checked, unresolved V genes explain less than half of this, and the remainder is unexplained. Clonal size and the V and J genes are those of that table, whereas D and trimming came from the DNA. This specimen's table enumerates about 210,000 clones. The top ten hold under 1% of the sample.

The chain joins TRBV11-2 to TRBJ2-2; TRBD2 is a possible D gene, resting on 6 matching bases. This receptor was taken from a woman in her 30s in good health and CMV-seropositive. Material: PBMCs. The bases read TGTGCCAGCAGCTTAAGGGACTTAAGGCGGGCCGGGGAGCTGTTTTTT. Its translation is CASSLRDLRRAGELFF.